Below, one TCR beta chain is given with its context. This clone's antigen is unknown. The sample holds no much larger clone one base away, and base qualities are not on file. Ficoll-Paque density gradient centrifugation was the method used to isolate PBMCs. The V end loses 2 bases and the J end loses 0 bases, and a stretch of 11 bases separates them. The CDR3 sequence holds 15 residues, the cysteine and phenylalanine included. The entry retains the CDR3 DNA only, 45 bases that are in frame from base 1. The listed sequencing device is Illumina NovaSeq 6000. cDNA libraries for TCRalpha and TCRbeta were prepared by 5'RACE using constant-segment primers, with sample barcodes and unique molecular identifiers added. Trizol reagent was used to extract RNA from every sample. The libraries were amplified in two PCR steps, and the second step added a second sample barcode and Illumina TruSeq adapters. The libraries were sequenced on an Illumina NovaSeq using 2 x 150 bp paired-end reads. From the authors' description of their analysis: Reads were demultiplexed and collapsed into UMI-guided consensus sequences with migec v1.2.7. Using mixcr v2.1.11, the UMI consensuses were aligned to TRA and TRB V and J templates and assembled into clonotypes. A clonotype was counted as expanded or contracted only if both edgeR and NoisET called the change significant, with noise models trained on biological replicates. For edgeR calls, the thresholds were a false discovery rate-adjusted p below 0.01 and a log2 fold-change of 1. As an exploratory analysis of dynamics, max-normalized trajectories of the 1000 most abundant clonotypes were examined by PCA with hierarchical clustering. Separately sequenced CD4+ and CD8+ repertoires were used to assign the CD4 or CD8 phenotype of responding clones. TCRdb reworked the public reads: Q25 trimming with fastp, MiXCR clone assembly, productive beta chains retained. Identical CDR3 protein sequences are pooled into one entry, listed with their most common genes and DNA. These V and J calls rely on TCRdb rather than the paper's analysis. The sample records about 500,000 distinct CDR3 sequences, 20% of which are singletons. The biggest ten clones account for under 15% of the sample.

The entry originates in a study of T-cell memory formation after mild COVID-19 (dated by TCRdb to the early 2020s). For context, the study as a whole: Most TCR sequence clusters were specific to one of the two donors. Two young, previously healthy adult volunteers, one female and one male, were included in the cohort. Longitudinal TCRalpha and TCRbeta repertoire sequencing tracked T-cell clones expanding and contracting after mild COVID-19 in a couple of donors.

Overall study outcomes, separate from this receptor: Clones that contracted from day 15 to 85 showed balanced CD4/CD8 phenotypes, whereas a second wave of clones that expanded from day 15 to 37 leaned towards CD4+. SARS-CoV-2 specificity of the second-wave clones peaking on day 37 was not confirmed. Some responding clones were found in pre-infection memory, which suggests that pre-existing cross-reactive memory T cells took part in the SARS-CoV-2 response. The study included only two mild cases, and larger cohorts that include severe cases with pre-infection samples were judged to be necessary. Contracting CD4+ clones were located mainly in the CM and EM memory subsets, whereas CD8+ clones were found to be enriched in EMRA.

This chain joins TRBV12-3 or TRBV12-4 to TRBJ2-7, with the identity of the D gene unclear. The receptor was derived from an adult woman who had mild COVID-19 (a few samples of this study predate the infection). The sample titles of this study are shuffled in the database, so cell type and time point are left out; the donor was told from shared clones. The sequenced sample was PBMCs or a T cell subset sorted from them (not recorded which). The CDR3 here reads CASSLTGSRSYEQYF. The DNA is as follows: TGTGCCAGCAGTTTAACGGGCAGTCGCTCCTACGAGCAGTACTTC.